This T cell receptor (beta chain) is drawn from a study of T-cell reconstitution after alpha-beta-depleted transplantation in children (dated by TCRdb to about 2016). Some background on the complete study: Using TCR repertoire profiling, the study quantitatively followed how T-cell immune reconstitution unfolded in children after TCRalphabeta/CD19-depleted allogeneic hematopoietic cell transplantation.

Library generation was performed with PCR. The instrument given in TCRdb is Illumina HiSeq 2500. TCR libraries were prepared with molecular barcoding, using unique molecular identifiers to normalize TCRbeta repertoire quantification. The public reads were reanalyzed by TCRdb: fastp trimming at Q25, MiXCR alignment, in-frame beta chains only. Here each entry gathers all rows of one CDR3 protein and keeps the most common genes and DNA. The sample has 330,000 or so distinct CDR3 sequences on record, around a tenth of them singletons. The top ten hold approximately 7.6% of the sample. Ends trimmed: V by 5 bases, J by 3 bases; bases unmatched to a gene: 7. Via the germline V gene (reference sequence), CDR1 is SEHNR and CDR2 FQNEAQ. From cysteine to phenylalanine, the CDR3 is 14 amino acids long. This entry keeps only the CDR3 DNA: 42 bases, framed from base 1. Explained via the paper, the treatment or condition label denotes: allogeneic hematopoietic cell transplantation with graft depleted of TCRalphabeta T cells and CD19 B cells. Transplant recipients were children who received TCRalphabeta/CD19-depleted allogeneic hematopoietic cell grafts.

The paper as a whole reports these results and caveats: The apparently early alphabetaT-cell count recovery about two months after transplant was reportedly dependent on only several hundred rapidly expanded clones derived from non-depleted graft cells. In some patients, the high TCRbeta diversity seen at day 60 was put down to recipient T cells and intrathymic progenitors that had survived conditioning. Hyperexpanded clone frequencies declined over subsequent months; after one year, T-cell counts and TCRbeta diversity were mostly attributed to newly produced T cells.

Many counts were recorded for this clonotype. The target of this receptor is not known. Per-base qualities were not stored, and no clone one base away is much larger. This clonotype was sampled from a boy in the first two years of life with acute myeloid leukemia, due to receive a stem cell transplant. The starting material was PBMCs, obtained before TCRalphabeta/CD19-depleted stem cell transplant. The receptor chain draws on TRBV7-9 and TRBJ2-7; 7 bases in the middle match TRBD1. The CDR3 here reads CASSPWDRHYEQYF. The sequenced DNA is TGTGCCAGCAGCCCGTGGGACAGACACTACGAGCAGTACTTC.